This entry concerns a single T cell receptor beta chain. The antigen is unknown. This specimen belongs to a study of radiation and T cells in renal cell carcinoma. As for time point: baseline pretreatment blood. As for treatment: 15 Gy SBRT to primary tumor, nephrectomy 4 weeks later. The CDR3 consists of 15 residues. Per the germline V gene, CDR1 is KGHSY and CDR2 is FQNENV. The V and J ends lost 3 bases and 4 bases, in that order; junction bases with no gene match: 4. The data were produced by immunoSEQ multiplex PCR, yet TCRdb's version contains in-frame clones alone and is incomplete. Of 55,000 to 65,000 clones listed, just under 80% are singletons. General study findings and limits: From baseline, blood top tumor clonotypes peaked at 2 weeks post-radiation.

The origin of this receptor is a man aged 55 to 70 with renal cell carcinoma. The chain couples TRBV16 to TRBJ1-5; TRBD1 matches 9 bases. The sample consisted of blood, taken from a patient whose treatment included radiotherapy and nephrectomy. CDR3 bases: TGTGCCAGCAGCCACTCGGACAGGGGTAATCAGCCCCAGCATTTT. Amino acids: CASSHSDRGNQPQHF.